This entry lists 27 T cell receptor beta chains sequenced from one sample in a study of graft-versus-host responses after intestinal transplantation. These receptors have no identified antigens. Some clones are missing from TCRdb's copy, which holds only in-frame ones; the method was immunoSEQ multiplex PCR. The sample lists some 87,000 clones, roughly 89% seen once, with about 0.3% in the top ten. This sample comprised unstimulated CD4+ T cells sorted from spleen or lymph node cells, obtained before intestinal transplant. These receptors came from a human donor who received an intestinal transplant.

V gene TRBV21-1 combines with J gene TRBJ1-3. TRBV21-1 is a pseudogene. This CDR3 is built from 16 residues. The DNA of the CDR3 is TGTGCCAGCAGCAAATTAATTAGGTTCCCTGGAAACACCATATATTTT. This encodes CASSKLIRFPGNTIYF.

V gene TRBV19 combines with J gene TRBJ2-3; TRBD2 matches at 13 bases. V shed 6 bases, J shed 3 bases, and the junction held 6 bases outside the gene matches. The CDR3 extends over 16 amino acids. CDR1 is LNHDA, CDR2 SQIVND, per germline (reference sequence). CDR3 sequence (DNA): TGTGCCAGTAGCCAACGACTAGCGGGAGGAACAGATACGCAGTATTTT. It is translated as CASSQRLAGGTDTQYF.

The J gene is TRBJ1-1, the V gene TRBV10-1, with 8 bases lining up with TRBD1. The germline V gene has CDR1 WNHNN and CDR2 SYGVQD (reference sequence). This CDR3 has 14 amino acids. Unmatched junction bases numbered 1, after V lost 3 bases and J lost 1 base. The CDR3 DNA is TGCGCCAGCAGTGACGGACAGGGGAACACTGAAGCTTTCTTT. It translates to CASSDGQGNTEAFF.

The chain employs TRBV19 and TRBJ2-1; 8 bases line up with TRBD1. Germline CDR1 LNHDA, CDR2 SQIVND (reference sequence). V shed 3 bases, J shed 4 bases, and the junction held 8 bases outside the gene matches. The length of the CDR3 is 16 residues. The chain's CDR3 is CASSMTGTGAYNEQFF. CDR3 coding DNA: TGTGCCAGTAGTATGACCGGGACAGGAGCTTACAATGAGCAGTTCTTC.

This chain uses TRBV7-9 with TRBJ2-7; 8 bases map to TRBD1. Germline V gives CDR1 SEHNR, CDR2 FQNEAQ (reference sequence). V lost 5 bases and J lost 5; bases outside the gene matches: 11. The CDR3 is made up of 15 amino acids. This chain's CDR3 is CASSVGQARGDEQYF. CDR3 nucleotide sequence: TGTGCCAGCAGCGTGGGACAGGCGAGGGGAGACGAGCAGTACTTC.

The rearrangement uses TRBV4-1 and TRBJ2-7; 8 nucleotides match TRBD1. The V segment lost 1 base and the J segment 1 base; nucleotides outside the gene matches: 9. The length of the CDR3 is 17 residues. Germline V gene lookup returns CDR1 MGHRA and CDR2 YSYEKL. The CDR3, as DNA: TGCGCCAGCAGCCAAGCCACTTGGACAGGGACTTCCTACGAGCAGTACTTC. As protein: CASSQATWTGTSYEQYF.

This clone has only a few counts. The CDR3 bases are TGTGCCAGCTCACCCCGAAACACCGGGGAGCTGTTTTTT. Its protein product is CASSPRNTGELFF. The J gene is TRBJ2-2, the V gene TRBV18; D is undetermined. The CDR3 extends over 13 amino acids. Germline V lookup: CDR1 KGHSH, CDR2 LQKENI. V was trimmed by 3 bases and J by 2 bases, leaving 4 bases between them.

The chain carries TRBV9 and TRBJ2-1, with 13 nucleotides matching TRBD2. CDR1 and CDR2 (germline): SGDLS, YYNGEE. CDR3 length: 15 residues. J was trimmed by 10 bases and V by 4 bases; bases with no gene match: 8. CDR3 bases: TGTGCCAGCAGCACCCCGGGACTAGCGGGAAGCGAGCAGTTCTTC. It encodes CASSTPGLAGSEQFF.

V gene TRBV5-6 combines with J gene TRBJ2-3; 8 positions agree with TRBD2. CDR1 is SGHDT, CDR2 YYEEEE, per germline. V was clipped by 1 base and J by 5 bases; unmatched bases: 15. The CDR3 totals 18 residues. Written as DNA, the CDR3 is TGTGCCAGCAGCTTGCGAACTAGCGGCTCCCTCTGGTTAGATACGCAGTATTTT. This gives the protein CASSLRTSGSLWLDTQYF.

The chain combines TRBV28 with TRBJ2-4; D is uncertain. The CDR3 is 16 amino acids. Germline V gives CDR1 MDHEN, CDR2 SYDVKM. V gave up 5 bases and J gave up 0 bases, with 14 bases separating them. The CDR3 DNA sequence: TGTGCCAGCAGTCCGCCGTTTAGCAGAGCCAAAAACATTCAGTACTTC. Its translation: CASSPPFSRAKNIQYF.

The chain joins TRBV25-1 to TRBJ1-2; D is uncertain. The CDR3 spans 14 residues. Per germline, CDR1 MGHDK and CDR2 SYGVNS. The germline V and J ends were trimmed by 4 bases and 7 bases, with 16 bases remaining between them. In DNA form, the CDR3 reads TGTGCCAGCAGTGGAGCAGCCCCTGGACGTGGCTACACCTTC. This encodes CASSGAAPGRGYTF.

The chain couples TRBV5-6 to TRBJ2-3; tentative D call: TRBD1 (5 bases). This CDR3 is 16 amino acids long. V lost 1 base and J lost 0, with 12 bases in between. The germline CDR1 and CDR2 sequences are SGHDT and YYEEEE. CDR3 nucleotides: TGTGCCAGCAGCTTGAGGGGATTTACTAGCACAGATACGCAGTATTTT. This sequence encodes CASSLRGFTSTDTQYF.

The chain joins TRBV5-1 to TRBJ2-5; 12 bases align to TRBD2. Trimming cost V 3 bases and J 4 bases; bases outside gene matches: 4. The CDR3 sequence is 15 residues long. Looked up from germline, CDR1 is SGHRS and CDR2 is YFSETQ. The DNA of the CDR3 is TGCGCCAGCAGCTCGTTACTAGCGGGAGGAGAGACCCAGTACTTC. Its translation: CASSSLLAGGETQYF.

The chain is built from TRBV6-6 and TRBJ2-5; TRBD1 matches at 8 bases. V lost 4 bases and J lost 11; bases outside the gene matches: 12. CDR3 length: 14 amino acids. The germline gives CDR1 MNHNY, CDR2 SVGAGI (reference sequence). CDR3 coding DNA: TGTGCCAGCAGTTCAACAGGGGGGCCGTTTGAGCAGTACTTC. Translated: CASSSTGGPFEQYF.

The chain carries TRBV18 and TRBJ1-1; the D is unclear. V dropped 1 base and J dropped 0 bases, with 9 bases sitting between them. Per the germline V gene, CDR1 is KGHSH and CDR2 is LQKENI. CDR3 length: 15 residues. The CDR3 spells CASSPQGEMNTEAFF. The DNA of the CDR3 is TGTGCCAGCTCACCACAGGGAGAGATGAACACTGAAGCTTTCTTT.

This clone was counted only a few times. This rearrangement joins TRBV7-6 to TRBJ2-1, with D perhaps assigned TRBD1 or TRBD2 (5 bases each). The CDR3 has 12 residues. Germline values: CDR1 SGHVS, CDR2 FNYEAQ. With 0 bases removed from V and 13 bases from J, the gap between germline ends came to 10 bases. The DNA for the CDR3 is TGTGCCAGCAGCTTAGCGGGCAGGGACCAGTTCTTC. Protein sequence: CASSLAGRDQFF.

This clone was detected only once. The chain links TRBV15 to TRBJ1-6, with D unclear. V was cut by 3 bases and J by 6 bases, with 15 bases left in between. Germline CDR1 and CDR2: LNHNV and YYDKDF (reference sequence). The CDR3 runs to 16 residues. DNA for the CDR3: TGTGCCACCAGCAGGGTGAAGGGCAGCTCTAATTCACCCCTCCACTTT. Encoded protein: CATSRVKGSSNSPLHF.

This sequence joins TRBV5-6 and TRBJ1-3; D gene ambiguous. V lost 4 bases, J lost 4 bases, and 15 bases lay in between. The CDR3 has 15 amino acids. From germline, CDR1 is SGHDT and CDR2 YYEEEE. The CDR3 sequence is CASSPYARIGNTIYF. The CDR3 DNA is TGTGCCAGCAGCCCCTACGCCCGTATAGGAAACACCATATATTTT.

J is TRBJ2-5 and V is TRBV4-1; TRBD2 is a possible D gene (6 bases). CDR1 and CDR2 (germline): MGHRA, YSYEKL. With 2 bases removed from V and 7 bases from J, the gap between germline ends came to 14 bases. The CDR3 is 14 residues long. Here the CDR3 DNA reads TGCGCCAGCAGCCAAAGGGCGGGAACGGGGACCCAGTACTTC. Translated: CASSQRAGTGTQYF.

The rearrangement joins TRBV28 to TRBJ2-7; tentatively, D is TRBD1 (6 bases). Per the germline V gene, CDR1 is MDHEN and CDR2 is SYDVKM. V shed 2 bases and J shed 3 bases, with 11 bases lying between them. The CDR3 has 14 residues. The CDR3: CASSLMQGYYEQYF. The CDR3 nucleotides read TGTGCCAGCAGTTTAATGCAGGGGTACTACGAGCAGTACTTC.

The gene calls are TRBV19 and TRBJ2-5; no definite D call. The J call may be wrong; the DNA end is better matched by TRBJ2-7. CDR3 size: 12 residues. Germline V gives CDR1 LNHDA, CDR2 SQIVND (reference sequence). CDR3 bases: TGTGCCAGTAGTGAAGCCCCCTACGAGCAGTACTTC. This encodes CASSEAPYEQYF.

The chain combines TRBV5-4 with TRBJ2-3; 13 bases are a match to TRBD2. Unmatched junction bases numbered 9, after V lost 5 bases and J lost 6 bases. The CDR3 is made up of 16 amino acids. CDR1 and CDR2 from the germline V gene are SGHNT and YYREEE (reference sequence). The CDR3 sequence is CASSPTGTSGIDTQYF. DNA for the CDR3: TGTGCCAGCAGTCCCACCGGGACTAGCGGGATTGATACGCAGTATTTT.

V usage is TRBV6-5 and J usage is TRBJ1-6; D may be TRBD1 (6 bases). From germline, CDR1 is MNHEY and CDR2 SVGAGI. This CDR3 spans 15 amino acids. V shed 5 bases and J shed 10 bases, with 18 bases lying between them. The CDR3 DNA reads as TGTGCCAGCAGTGCCCTGACAGGAGGTTTCTCACCCCTCCACTTT. Translation: CASSALTGGFSPLHF.

V is TRBV7-9 and J is TRBJ2-1, with D perhaps matching TRBD2 (5 bases). The CDR3 runs 16 residues. V was shortened by 1 base and J by 5 bases, with 15 bases between the two germline ends. Germline CDR1 and CDR2: SEHNR and FQNEAQ (reference sequence). CDR3 sequence: CASSLDVARSNNEQFF. The CDR3 DNA is TGTGCCAGCAGCTTAGATGTAGCGAGATCTAACAATGAGCAGTTCTTC. The variable domain in full, with the rest retrieved from reference TRBV7-9 and TRBJ2-1, is DTGVSQNPRHKITKRGQNVTFRCDPISEHNRLYWYRQTLGQGPEFLTYFQNEAQLEKSRLLSDRFSAERPKGSFSTLEIQRTEQGDSAMYLCASSLDVARSNNEQFFGPGTRLTVL.

V is TRBV5-1 and J is TRBJ2-3; 15 bases are a match to TRBD2. The ends lost 0 bases at V and 0 bases at J; junction bases unmatched: 5. The V gene's germline CDR1 is SGHRS and CDR2 YFSETQ. The CDR3 sequence is 19 residues long. Here the CDR3 reads CASSLAGTSGRTSTDTQYF. The CDR3 nucleotides are TGCGCCAGCAGCTTGGCAGGGACTAGCGGGAGGACTAGCACAGATACGCAGTATTTT.

The rearrangement uses TRBV6-7 and TRBJ1-5; possibly TRBD1 for D (6 bases). TRBV6-7 is marked as an open reading frame, function uncertain. The CDR3 is 13 residues long. V was shortened by 7 bases and J by 5 bases, with 12 bases between the two germline ends. The CDR3 region is CASILQGDQPQHF. The CDR3 nucleotides are TGTGCCAGCATACTACAGGGTGATCAGCCCCAGCATTTT.

The chain links TRBV18 to TRBJ2-1; the D is unclear. Germline V gene sequence: CDR1 KGHSH, CDR2 LQKENI. Deletions cut 0 bases from V and 4 bases from J, with 10 bases between. The CDR3 sequence is 15 residues long. The CDR3 reads CASSPPNTRYNEQFF. CDR3 coding DNA: TGTGCCAGCTCACCACCTAACACCAGGTACAATGAGCAGTTCTTC.